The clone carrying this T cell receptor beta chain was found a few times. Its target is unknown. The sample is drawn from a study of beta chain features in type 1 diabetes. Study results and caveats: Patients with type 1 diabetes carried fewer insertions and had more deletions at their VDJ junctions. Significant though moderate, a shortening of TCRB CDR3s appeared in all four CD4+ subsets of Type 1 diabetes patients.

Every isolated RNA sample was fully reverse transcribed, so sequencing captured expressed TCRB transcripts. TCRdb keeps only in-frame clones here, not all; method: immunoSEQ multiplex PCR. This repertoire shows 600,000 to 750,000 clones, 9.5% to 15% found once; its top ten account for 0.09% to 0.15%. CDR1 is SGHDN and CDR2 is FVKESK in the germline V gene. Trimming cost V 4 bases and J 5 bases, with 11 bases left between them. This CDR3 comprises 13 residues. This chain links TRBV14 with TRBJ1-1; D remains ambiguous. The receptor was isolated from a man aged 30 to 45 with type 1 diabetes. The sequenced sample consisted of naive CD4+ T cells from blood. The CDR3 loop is CASSPGGWTEAFF. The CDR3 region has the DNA TGTGCCAGCAGCCCTGGAGGGTGGACTGAAGCTTTCTTT.